This T cell receptor (beta chain) derives from a study of blood T cell repertoires in COVID-19. Study-wide context: Acute and convalescent COVID-19 samples came from the United States, Italy and Spain. PBMCs, B-cell-depleted T cells, or T cells provided the cDNA or gDNA that made up the material.

Authors' data handling: Nucleated cell number was recorded as an estimate derived from reference gene primer amplification. Measured with immunoSEQ multiplex PCR; TCRdb has only the in-frame clones, and not every one. The V and J calls and clone size are taken from that table; D and trimming were inferred from the DNA. The profile shows about 100,000 clones, approximately 86% of them singletons. The receptor's source is a man aged 50-59 years with active or convalescent COVID-19. The sequencing sample was made of peripheral blood.

CDR3 DNA: TGCGCCAGCAGCTTATACAGGGGGCGGAACACTGAAGCTTTCTTT. It is translated as CASSLYRGRNTEAFF. J is TRBJ1-1 and V is TRBV5-1, with 9 bases matching TRBD1. CDR3 size: 15 residues. In germline, CDR1 is SGHRS, CDR2 YFSETQ. The V gene end was trimmed by 2 bases and the J gene end by 1 base; junction bases not matched to a gene: 3.